These 8 T cell receptor beta chains came from one sample sequenced in a study of T-cell reconstitution after alpha-beta-depleted transplantation in children (dated by TCRdb to 2015 to 2016). Receptor amplification or capture employed PCR. Sequencing relied on an Illumina HiSeq 2500. TCR library preparation used molecular barcoding, with unique molecular identifiers applied to normalize quantification of the TCRbeta repertoire. Using fastp at Q25 and MiXCR, TCRdb reprocessed the public reads and kept productive beta chains. Entries that share a CDR3 protein sequence are merged under the most common genes and DNA. The sample profile shows roughly 170,000 distinct CDR3 sequences; about 6.4% of them were found once. The leading ten clones occupy 3% to 3.5% of the sample. The specimen was PBMCs from the stem cell graft donor, collected from the stem cell graft. All receptors derive from a human donor who donated a stem cell graft to a child with Wiskott-Aldrich syndrome.

In this sample, this clonotype turned up many times. The V and J genes are TRBV12-3 or TRBV12-4 and TRBJ2-2, with 7 positions matching TRBD2. The length of the CDR3 is 14 residues. Trimming took 7 bases from V and 10 from J; bases not matched to a gene: 12. The CDR3 region is CASIRPGLPPELFF. The CDR3 nucleotides read TGTGCCAGCATCCGCCCGGGACTACCGCCGGAGCTGTTTTTT.

Many counts were recorded for this clonotype. CDR3 amino acids: CASSLTYEQYF. DNA of the CDR3: TGTGCCAGCAGCTTAACCTACGAGCAGTACTTC. This sequence joins TRBV7-8 and TRBJ2-7; no clear D. Germline V gene data show CDR1 as SGHVS and CDR2 as FQNEAQ. The CDR3 sequence is 11 residues long. V was cut by 2 bases and J by 2 bases, with 1 base left in between.

Comments on this clonotype: Just one base apart from a much larger clone, this may be a read error. The chain links TRBV3-1 to TRBJ2-2; TRBD2 matches 13 bases. There are 18 residues in the CDR3. Germline lookup yields CDR1 LGHDT and CDR2 YNNKEL (reference sequence). The CDR3 DNA is TGTGCCAGCAGTCAAACTAGCGGGAGGGGAGCGAACACCGGGGAGCTGTATTTT. Translation: CASSQTSGRGANTGELYF.

This clonotype was found many times. V gene TRBV6-8 combines with J gene TRBJ2-7; the D is unclear. V lost 9 bases to trimming and J lost 6 bases, with 6 bases between them. Germline CDR1 and CDR2: MNHGY and SAAAGT. CDR3 length: 9 residues. The CDR3 sequence is CARDLEQYF. CDR3 bases: TGTGCCAGGGATCTCGAGCAGTACTTC.

This clonotype was seen at least ten times. This chain connects TRBV7-6 to TRBJ1-6; TRBD1 agrees at 10 bases. This CDR3 spans 15 amino acids. Germline lookup yields CDR1 SGHVS and CDR2 FNYEAQ. The V segment lost 4 bases and the J segment 15 bases; nucleotides outside the gene matches: 12. CDR3 in amino acids: CASSSTDRGRGSLHF. DNA for the CDR3: TGTGCCAGCAGCTCCACTGACAGGGGGCGAGGTAGCCTCCACTTT.

At least ten counts were recorded for this clonotype. This chain uses TRBV27 with TRBJ2-1, with D perhaps TRBD1 (6 bases). CDR1 and CDR2 (germline): MNHEY, SMNVEV (reference sequence). The ends were cut back, 3 bases at V and 0 bases at J, with 12 bases in the middle. This CDR3 spans 16 amino acids. The CDR3 DNA is TGTGCCAGCAGTTTCTCCGGGACAAACTCCTACAATGAGCAGTTCTTC. The encoded protein is CASSFSGTNSYNEQFF.

There are many counts of this clonotype. The rearrangement links TRBV5-1 to TRBJ1-6, with a possible D match to TRBD1 (6 bases). V gave up 0 bases and J gave up 0 bases, with 7 bases separating them. This CDR3 spans 16 amino acids. The V gene's germline CDR1 is SGHRS and CDR2 YFSETQ. The CDR3, as DNA: TGCGCCAGCAGCTTGGGGACAGTCTCCTATAATTCACCCCTCCACTTT. Amino acid sequence: CASSLGTVSYNSPLHF. Filled out from reference TRBV5-1 and TRBJ1-6, the complete variable domain reads KAGVTQTPRYLIKTRGQQVTLSCSPISGHRSVSWYQQTPGQGLQFLFEYFSETQRNKGNFPGRFSGRQFSNSRSEMNVSTLELGDSALYLCASSLGTVSYNSPLHFGNGTRLTVT.

The table lists this clonotype with many counts. V and J are TRBV28 and TRBJ2-5; 7 nucleotides agree with TRBD1. V dropped 4 bases and J dropped 4; count of bases not matched to a gene: 9. The CDR3 has 15 residues. CDR1 and CDR2 (germline): MDHEN, SYDVKM. This CDR3 is CASSSSRDRGETQYF. DNA for the CDR3: TGTGCCAGCAGTTCTTCCCGGGACAGAGGAGAGACCCAGTACTTC.